The 5 T cell receptor beta chains presented below share a single source sample, sequenced in a study of blood T cells in healthy people across ages. For the second PCR, which ran for about 6 to 11 cycles, a sample-barcoded 5' primer and a J-beta primer mix were used. TCRdb redid the calling of the 5' RACE reads with MiXCR, one entry per CDR3 protein. The sample has roughly 1,500,000 distinct CDR3 sequences, about 43% seen once. The material sequenced was blood. The receptors were gathered from a woman younger than 30 in good health.

The V gene is TRBV12-3 or TRBV12-4, the J gene TRBJ1-5, with D uncertain. Trimming pared 10 bases from V and 4 bases from J, leaving 11 bases between. This CDR3 is built from 12 residues. The CDR3 here is CATSDGNQPQHF. DNA for the CDR3: TGTGCCACCTCAGACGGAAATCAGCCCCAGCATTTT.

V gene TRBV20-1 combines with J gene TRBJ2-7, with D possibly matching TRBD1 (6 bases). The J call may not be correct, given that the DNA end is closer to TRBJ2-5. The CDR3 contains 13 residues. CDR1 is DFQATT and CDR2 is SNEGSKA in the germline V gene (reference sequence). CDR3 DNA sequence: TGCAGTGCTAGAGCAGGGGTTTATGAGACCCAGTACTTC. Residues: CSARAGVYETQYF.

This clonotype was seen repeatedly, ten times or more. The chain carries TRBV2 and TRBJ1-1; D uncertain. CDR3 length equals 13 residues. Germline lookup yields CDR1 SNHLY and CDR2 FYNNEI. V lost 5 bases, J lost 4 bases, and 11 bases lay in between. The CDR3 DNA is TGTGCCAGCAGTCGGTTACTTGGCACTGAAGCTTTCTTT. This translates into CASSRLLGTEAFF.

This clonotype was picked up a small number of times. The V and J genes are TRBV9 and TRBJ1-2; 8 bases fit TRBD1. CDR3 length: 14 amino acids. Germline loops: CDR1 SGDLS, CDR2 YYNGEE. Trimming cost V 7 bases and J 2 bases; bases outside gene matches: 7. The CDR3 protein is CASGRTGTNYGYTF. Written as DNA, the CDR3 is TGTGCCAGCGGAAGGACAGGGACCAACTATGGCTACACCTTC. Full variable domain (outside the CDR3, taken from reference TRBV9 and TRBJ1-2): DSGVTQTPKHLITATGQRVTLRCSPRSGDLSVYWYQQSLDQGLQFLIQYYNGEERAKGNILERFSAQQFPDLHSELNLSSLELGDSALYFCASGRTGTNYGYTFGSGTRLTVV.

This rearrangement joins TRBV21-1 to TRBJ2-2; the table assigns TRBD2, which was not confirmed against the DNA. TRBV21-1 has pseudogene status. The CDR3 extends over 16 amino acids. This CDR3 reads CASSKGAGGPVGELFF. The CDR3 region has the DNA TGTGCCAGCAGCAAAGGGGCGGGAGGGCCTGTCGGGGAGCTGTTTTTT.